Shown below are 12 T cell receptor beta chains from a single sample sequenced in a study of cytomegalovirus exposure and HLA in healthy donors. Primers included in the PCR were 60 Vbeta and 13 Jbeta primers. Assay: immunoSEQ multiplex PCR; the TCRdb copy retains only in-frame clones and omits some. Of roughly 100,000 clones listed, about 79% were seen once; the top ten hold over 2.5%. Sequencing input: PBMCs. The receptor set was obtained from a male donor in good health and CMV-seropositive.

The chain has TRBV19 and TRBJ1-6; D gene uncertain. CDR1 is LNHDA, CDR2 SQIVND, per germline (reference sequence). V dropped 6 bases and J dropped 0 bases, with 12 bases sitting between them. The CDR3 covers 16 residues. CDR3 coding DNA: TGTGCCAGTAGGCGAACCGTAAGCTCCTATAATTCACCCCTCCACTTT. It encodes CASRRTVSSYNSPLHF.

The V call is TRBV6-6, the J call TRBJ2-5; D perhaps matches TRBD1 (5 bases). The germline V gene has CDR1 MNHNY and CDR2 SVGAGI (reference sequence). V lost 5 bases to trimming and J lost 3 bases, with 16 bases between them. The CDR3 runs 15 residues. CDR3 sequence: CASSPQGTPKETQYF. The CDR3 DNA reads as TGTGCCAGCAGTCCCCAGGGCACCCCCAAAGAGACCCAGTACTTC.

The J gene is TRBJ2-5, the V gene TRBV27, with D unclear. Germline V gene sequence: CDR1 MNHEY, CDR2 SMNVEV (reference sequence). Trimming left V 7 bases short and J 4 bases short, with 16 bases between. This CDR3 has 14 amino acids. The CDR3 DNA follows: TGTGCCAGCACCCAGTCCGGGTTAGGAGAGACCCAGTACTTC. As protein: CASTQSGLGETQYF.

This clone was seen more than once but under ten times. This chain joins TRBV29-1 and TRBJ2-3, with TRBD1 matching 9 bases. From germline, CDR1 is SQVTM and CDR2 ANQGSEA. Losses at the gene ends were 7 bases for V and 3 bases for J; bases not matched to a gene: 5. The CDR3 totals 13 residues. The CDR3 sequence is CSAWDRETDTQYF. In DNA form, the CDR3 reads TGCAGCGCATGGGACAGGGAAACAGATACGCAGTATTTT.

The chain combines TRBV5-1 with TRBJ2-3; the D gene is possibly TRBD2 (5 bases). Germline assignment: CDR1 SGHRS and CDR2 YFSETQ. Deletions cut 4 bases from V and 0 bases from J, with 9 bases between. The CDR3 is 14 residues long. CDR3 DNA: TGCGCCAGCAGCCCAAGGACTAGCACAGATACGCAGTATTTT. Its translation: CASSPRTSTDTQYF.

The J gene is TRBJ1-1, the V gene TRBV30, with 7 bases identical to TRBD1. The germline CDR1 and CDR2 sequences are GTSNPN and SVGIG (reference sequence). Unmatched junction bases numbered 6, after V lost 0 bases and J lost 2 bases. The CDR3 runs 15 residues. CDR3 loop: CAWSVLGTANTEAFF. CDR3 sequence (DNA): TGTGCCTGGAGTGTACTCGGGACAGCTAACACTGAAGCTTTCTTT.

V is TRBV30 and J is TRBJ1-5, with D unclear. Trimming shortened V by 1 base and J by 0 bases, and 7 bases separated the two germline ends. The CDR3 has 14 amino acids. In germline, CDR1 is GTSNPN, CDR2 SVGIG (reference sequence). CDR3 loop: CAWSAGDSNQPQHF. In DNA form, the CDR3 reads TGTGCCTGGAGTGCGGGAGATAGCAATCAGCCCCAGCATTTT. The whole variable domain, remainder taken from reference TRBV30 and TRBJ1-5, is SQTIHQWPATLVQPVGSPLSLECTVEGTSNPNLYWYRQAAGRGLQLLFYSVGIGQISSEVPQNLSASRPQDRQFILSSKKLLLSDSGFYLCAWSAGDSNQPQHFGDGTRLSIL.

V is TRBV11-2 and J is TRBJ2-5, with 16 bases that match TRBD2. V lost 0 bases, J lost 7 bases, and 5 bases stayed unmatched. Germline lookup yields CDR1 SGHAT and CDR2 FQNNGV. There are 17 residues in the CDR3. This CDR3 is CASSLDGTSGGAGTQYF. In DNA form, the CDR3 reads TGTGCCAGCAGCTTAGATGGGACTAGCGGGGGGGCTGGGACCCAGTACTTC.

This clone has a count of ten or more. The chain joins TRBV4-1 to TRBJ2-2; 8 bases line up with TRBD2. Germline V gene sequence: CDR1 MGHRA, CDR2 YSYEKL. The V segment lost 8 bases and the J segment 7 bases; nucleotides outside the gene matches: 12. The CDR3 has 15 amino acids. CDR3 amino acids: CASAEGRGDNGELFF. DNA of the CDR3: TGCGCCAGCGCCGAAGGGCGGGGGGATAACGGGGAGCTGTTTTTT.

CDR3 in DNA: TGTGCCAGCAGCGTAGAGCCGGGCCGGCCGGGATATGGCTACACCTTC. Amino acids: CASSVEPGRPGYGYTF. The rearrangement links TRBV9 to TRBJ1-2; the D is unclear. V was clipped by 0 bases and J by 5 bases, with 17 bases between them. The V gene's germline CDR1 is SGDLS and CDR2 YYNGEE. This CDR3 contains 16 residues.

The chain joins TRBV5-1 to TRBJ1-1; D not certain. The V gene lost 2 bases and the J gene lost 4 bases, with 12 bases spanning the gap. The length of the CDR3 is 14 residues. Germline CDR1 SGHRS, CDR2 YFSETQ. CDR3 coding DNA: TGCGCCAGCAGCTTTGAAGGCGGGATCACTGAAGCTTTCTTT. It translates to CASSFEGGITEAFF.

The genes are TRBV30 and TRBJ2-2, with D perhaps TRBD1 (6 bases). The CDR3 extends over 15 amino acids. Trimming shortened V by 2 bases and J by 0 bases, and 10 bases separated the two germline ends. Germline V CDR1 and CDR2: GTSNPN, SVGIG (reference sequence). CDR3 nucleotides: TGTGCCTGGAGTACTAGGGGGTCGAACACCGGGGAGCTGTTTTTT. Its protein product is CAWSTRGSNTGELFF.